Here is one T cell receptor beta chain with its context. Only a few counts were recorded for this clone. The target of this receptor is not known. Base quality data are lacking; no much larger clone is found one base away. TRB CDR3 regions were amplified from genomic DNA with the immunoSEQ two-step multiplex PCR at survey-level depth. Synthetic inline TR CDR3 controls covering all V-J pairings were spiked into each PCR so that template counts could be estimated and amplification bias removed. Reads went through processing to reduce amplification and sequencing bias, and quantification was done against synthetic TR CDR3 analogs. The authors' pipeline ran thus. In ImmunoSEQ Analyzer, raw data were processed so that out-of-frame sequences and CDR3s with stop codons were removed, with gene names following IMGT nomenclature. Repertoire diversity was summarized as normalized Shannon entropy, defined as 1 minus Pielou's evenness. Two TRB sequences were counted as identical only if the two sequences had the same V gene, J gene and CDR3. Public PML clonotypes were defined as CDR3s shared by two or more PML-onset samples but absent from earlier samples, from controls, and from public databases. Position-by-position CDR3 amino acid composition was analyzed in Skylign with the observed count method. Drawn from immuneACCESS, this table holds only the in-frame rearrangements with V and J called that TCRdb kept. Clones are partly lost; checked studies trace under half to an unresolved V gene and leave the rest unexplained. D and trimming come from the DNA, and the V and J calls and clone size come from that table. The sample includes about 30,000 clones, with 85% to 90% observed a single time. Of the sample, 12% is held by the ten largest clones.

The sample is drawn from a study of multiple sclerosis patients with progressive multifocal leukoencephalopathy (dated by TCRdb to between 2018 and 2021). A note on the overall study: Peripheral T and B cells were examined in MS patients who went on to develop PML (4 under natalizumab, 1 after alemtuzumab) as well as in treated patients who did not. Two natalizumab-treated patients who later developed PML were followed longitudinally from before therapy through 6 and 12 months to PML onset. The study was designed to detect JC virus-specific or public T-cell expansions arising at the time of PML onset. General findings and caveats noted by the study authors: In most PML patients, lower normalized Shannon entropy suggested less diverse TRB repertoires, while the natalizumab-treated controls had values close to 1. Only peripheral blood was analyzed, although cerebrospinal fluid or brain lymphocytes might be more informative for natalizumab-associated PML. Only PML patients had TRB clones above 0.5% frequency, but the clones expanded at PML onset were already present before and during natalizumab therapy. Because the cohort was small and descriptive, it remained unclear whether the findings reflect JC virus infection or general immunocompromise. At the time PML developed, no common TRBV or TRBJ gene usage or preferential TRBV-TRBJ pairings were detected.

The sample's time point, from its label and the paper: time of PML onset. This specimen's treatment or condition label, per the study, means: on natalizumab therapy at sampling. Diagnosis of PML relied on clinical and MRI findings, with confirmation coming from detection of JC virus DNA in cerebrospinal fluid. In the natalizumab-treated patients, PML developed after between roughly 15 and 60 months of natalizumab therapy. Every listed patient had earlier received interferon beta, and every PML patient was female. Blood samples for T3 were taken at PML onset. Ficoll-Hypaque density gradient centrifugation was used to isolate peripheral blood mononuclear cells. V is pruned by 3 bases and J by 5 bases, leaving 4 bases of the junction without a gene match. The germline V gene (reference sequence) sets CDR1 to LNHDA and CDR2 to SQIVND. The cysteine opens and the phenylalanine closes a CDR3 of 16 amino acids. Only CDR3 DNA is held: 48 bases, read in frame from base 1.

This receptor was taken from a woman aged 25 to 45 with progressive multifocal leukoencephalopathy. This chain joins TRBV19 to TRBJ2-6, and TRBD2 aligns with 10 junction nucleotides. The source was PBMCs, collected from a patient treated with natalizumab. The CDR3 is CASSILAGDWANVLTF. The DNA sequence is given as TGTGCCAGTAGTATCCTAGCGGGGGACTGGGCCAACGTCCTGACTTTC.